This TCR beta chain was found in a study of T cell responses to AZD1222 COVID-19 vaccine. Study-wide findings and caveats: Sampled repertoires all dated from after the peak T cell response. Most donors were white British and more were female, and clonal diversity was possibly underestimated.

This table comes from immunoSEQ multiplex PCR, and its TCRdb copy is limited to in-frame clones, with some not included. Of 100,000 to 150,000 clones listed, approximately 91% are singletons. Comment on this clone: Its antigen is undetermined.

Unmatched junction bases numbered 13, after V lost 5 bases and J lost 6 bases. CDR3 length: 15 residues. In germline, CDR1 is KGHSH, CDR2 LQKENI. Here the sequenced sample was peripheral blood, taken 28 days after the second AZD1222 dose. The rearrangement links TRBV18 to TRBJ2-7, with 7 bases aligning to TRBD2. This clonotype originated in an adult who received the AZD1222 COVID-19 vaccine. CDR3 region: CASSGGSGASREQYF. For the CDR3, the DNA is TGTGCCAGCTCAGGGGGGAGCGGGGCCTCCCGCGAGCAGTACTTC.